This TCR beta chain is from a study of T cells in Graves' hyperthyroidism and ophthalmopathy. Overall study results and limits: The model's output predicted ophthalmopathy at a median of roughly seven months prior to onset.

Regions amplified from RNA transcripts were the TCR beta CDR3 regions. The HTBI set primed first-round TCR CDR3 RT-PCR. TCRdb recomputed calls from the multiplex PCR reads with MiXCR, one row per CDR3 protein. The sample records 650,000 to 700,000 distinct CDR3 sequences, around 16% being singletons. This clonotype came up many times. Its antigen remains unknown. The junction had 7 bases not matched to a gene; V was cut back by 6 bases and J by 6 bases. CDR1 is MNHNS, CDR2 SASEGT, per germline. The CDR3 is 14 residues long. The chain carries TRBV6-1 and TRBJ1-5; 8 positions agree with TRBD1. The sample was blood. This receptor was obtained from a man aged 45 to 65 with Graves' hyperthyroidism. The CDR3 here is CASRPGQAIQPQHF. CDR3 nucleotide sequence: TGTGCCAGCAGACCGGGACAGGCGATTCAGCCCCAGCATTTT.